This T cell receptor (beta chain) was observed in a study of blood T cell repertoires in COVID-19 (dated by TCRdb to about 2020). In terms of the full investigation: The collaborator samples originated in the United States, Italy and Spain and spanned the acute and convalescent phases of COVID-19. A freely available public database, intended as a resource for researchers studying the immune response to SARS-CoV-2, is where the repertoires were released. Deeply sampled blood TCRbeta repertoires from subjects exposed to, actively infected with, or recovered from COVID-19 were included in the dataset. Nearly every sample came with metadata listing a de-identified subject ID, COVID-19 status, age in years and sex. HLA class I and class II types, where available, came from metadata supplied by the sample provider rather than from assay-based typing. The material from the prospective study consisted of cDNA or gDNA derived from T cells, B-cell-depleted T cells, or PBMCs. Samples were obtained from the ongoing ImmuneRACE study (first 160 participants) and from over 1,000 subjects provided by 6 global collaborators.

Taken from the germline V gene (reference sequence), the CDR1 and CDR2 loops are SEHNR and FQNEAQ. CDR3 length: 11 amino acids, cysteine to phenylalanine. The DNA shown is the 33-base CDR3, in frame from base 1. V is reduced by 11 bases and J by 9 bases, leaving a spacing of 14 bases between them. TCRbeta CDR3 regions were amplified from genomic DNA by means of the immunoSEQ Assay, a bias-controlled multiplex PCR. On the authors' methods: The number of nucleated cells in each sample was estimated by amplification of reference gene primers within the assay. To quantify the absolute abundance of each unique TCRbeta CDR3 rearrangement, sequence reads were collapsed and filtered. For each sample, productive Simpson clonality was calculated as the square root of Simpson's diversity index across productive rearrangements. TCRdb took over this immuneACCESS table, retaining in-frame rearrangements with V and J assigned. Such tables are incomplete; in checked studies, under half of the missing clones stem from an unresolved V gene, and the remainder is unexplained. V and J calls and clone size come straight from that table; D and trimming were deduced from the DNA. This sample gives fewer than 200,000 clones in total; 80% to 90% of them show up just once. The ten top clones hold over 7.5% of the sample.

In regard to this clone: The target of this receptor is not known. No much larger clonotype is one base removed from it; base qualities were not supplied.

Each collaborating institution followed its own protocols to collect whole blood in K2EDTA tubes. For TCRbeta analysis, collaborator samples were shipped as frozen whole blood, as isolated PBMCs, or as DNA extracted from either sample type. Overall study results and their limits: How much clinical and demographic metadata was included differed by source and by participant, and the metadata was provided uncurated.

Sequencing was done on a sample of peripheral blood. This chain joins TRBV7-9 to TRBJ2-4; TRBD2 is perhaps the D gene, given 5 matching bases. The sequence was collected from a man aged 50 or older with active or convalescent COVID-19. The CDR3 protein: CAAGGVAIQYF. The DNA sequence is as follows: TGTGCCGCGGGTGGGGTTGCCATTCAGTACTTC.